The present TCR beta chain was sequenced within a study of T cell responses to AZD1222 COVID-19 vaccine. As for the study in general: Samples with a second dose at about 4 or about 12 weeks were pooled together.

Study results and caveats: Seropositive status at baseline applied to only 5 or 6 AZD1222 recipients. Clonal diversity may have been underestimated in mostly white British donors.

About this clone: Its antigen is currently unknown.

Profiling relied on immunoSEQ multiplex PCR, and the TCRdb table lists in-frame clones only, not all of them. The sample contains 150,000 to 200,000 clones, 92% of which appear only once. V dropped 5 bases and J dropped 5; count of bases not matched to a gene: 9. Germline V gene lookup returns CDR1 SEHNR and CDR2 FQNEAQ (reference sequence). This CDR3 is 15 amino acids long. Here the sequenced sample was peripheral blood, taken on day 0 of AZD1222 vaccination. The J gene is TRBJ2-5, the V gene TRBV7-9; 9 bases match TRBD2. The origin of this receptor is an adult in good health. This chain's CDR3 is CASSPRAGGGETQYF. For the CDR3, the DNA is TGTGCCAGCAGCCCCCGAGCGGGGGGTGGGGAGACCCAGTACTTC.